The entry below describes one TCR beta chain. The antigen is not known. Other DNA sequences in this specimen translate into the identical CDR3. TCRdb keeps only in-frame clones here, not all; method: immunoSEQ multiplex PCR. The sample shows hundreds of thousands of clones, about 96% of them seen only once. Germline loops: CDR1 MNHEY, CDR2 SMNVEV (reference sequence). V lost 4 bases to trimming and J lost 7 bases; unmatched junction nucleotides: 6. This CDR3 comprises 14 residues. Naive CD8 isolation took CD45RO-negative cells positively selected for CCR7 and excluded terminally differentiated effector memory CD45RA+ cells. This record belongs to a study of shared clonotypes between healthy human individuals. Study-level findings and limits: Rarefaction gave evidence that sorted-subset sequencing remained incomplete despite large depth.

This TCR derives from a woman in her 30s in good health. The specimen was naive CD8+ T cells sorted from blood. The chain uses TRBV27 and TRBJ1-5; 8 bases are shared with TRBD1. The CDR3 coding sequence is TGTGCCAGCAGTTCAACAGGGGGAGGACAGCCCCAGCATTTT. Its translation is CASSSTGGGQPQHF.